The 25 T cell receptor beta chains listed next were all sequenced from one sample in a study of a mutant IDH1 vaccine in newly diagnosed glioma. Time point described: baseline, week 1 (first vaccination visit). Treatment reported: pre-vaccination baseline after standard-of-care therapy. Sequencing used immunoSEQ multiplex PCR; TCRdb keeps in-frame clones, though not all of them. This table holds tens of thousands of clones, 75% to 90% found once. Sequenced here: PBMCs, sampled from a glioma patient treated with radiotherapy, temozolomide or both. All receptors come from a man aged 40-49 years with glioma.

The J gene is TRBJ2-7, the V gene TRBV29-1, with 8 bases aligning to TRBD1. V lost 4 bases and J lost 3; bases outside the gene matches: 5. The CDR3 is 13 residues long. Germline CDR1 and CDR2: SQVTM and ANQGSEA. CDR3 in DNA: TGCAGCGTTGTAGGGACAGGACACTACGAGCAGTACTTC. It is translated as CSVVGTGHYEQYF.

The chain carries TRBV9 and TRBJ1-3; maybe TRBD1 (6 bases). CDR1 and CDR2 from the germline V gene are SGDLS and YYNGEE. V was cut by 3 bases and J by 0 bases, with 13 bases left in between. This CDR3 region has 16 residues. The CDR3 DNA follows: TGTGCCAGCAGCGAGCAGGGGCCACGCTCTGGAAACACCATATATTTT. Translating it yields CASSEQGPRSGNTIYF. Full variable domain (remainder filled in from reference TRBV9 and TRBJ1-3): DSGVTQTPKHLITATGQRVTLRCSPRSGDLSVYWYQQSLDQGLQFLIQYYNGEERAKGNILERFSAQQFPDLHSELNLSSLELGDSALYFCASSEQGPRSGNTIYFGEGSWLTVV.

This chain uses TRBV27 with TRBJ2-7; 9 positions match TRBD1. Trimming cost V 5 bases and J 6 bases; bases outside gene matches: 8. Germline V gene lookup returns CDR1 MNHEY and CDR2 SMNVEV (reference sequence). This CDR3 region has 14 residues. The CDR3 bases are TGTGCCAGCAGTCCGGGGACAGGGTATGGCGAGCAGTACTTC. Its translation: CASSPGTGYGEQYF.

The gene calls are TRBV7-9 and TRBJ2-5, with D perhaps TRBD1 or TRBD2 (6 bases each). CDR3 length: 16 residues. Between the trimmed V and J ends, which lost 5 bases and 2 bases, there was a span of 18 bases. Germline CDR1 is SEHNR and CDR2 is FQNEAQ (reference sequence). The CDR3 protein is CASSPGEAGGQETQYF. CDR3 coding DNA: TGTGCCAGCAGCCCAGGGGAAGCTGGGGGGCAAGAGACCCAGTACTTC.

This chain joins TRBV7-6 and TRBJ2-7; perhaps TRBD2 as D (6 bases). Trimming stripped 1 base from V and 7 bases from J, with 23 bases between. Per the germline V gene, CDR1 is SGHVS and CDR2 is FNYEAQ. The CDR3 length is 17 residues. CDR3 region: CASSLGPGRSGSREQYF. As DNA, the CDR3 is TGTGCCAGCAGCTTAGGGCCAGGGCGCAGCGGGTCTAGAGAGCAGTACTTC. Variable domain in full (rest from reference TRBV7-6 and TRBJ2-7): GAGVSQSPRYKVTKRGQDVALRCDPISGHVSLYWYRQALGQGPEFLTYFNYEAQQDKSGLPNDRFSAERPEGSISTLTIQRTEQRDSAMYRCASSLGPGRSGSREQYFGPGTRLTVT.

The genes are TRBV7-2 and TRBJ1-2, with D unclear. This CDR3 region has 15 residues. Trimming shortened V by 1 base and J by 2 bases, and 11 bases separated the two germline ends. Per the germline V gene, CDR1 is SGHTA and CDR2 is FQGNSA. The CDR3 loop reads CASSLDSTVNYGYTF. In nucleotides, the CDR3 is TGTGCCAGCAGCTTAGATAGTACAGTCAACTATGGCTACACCTTC.

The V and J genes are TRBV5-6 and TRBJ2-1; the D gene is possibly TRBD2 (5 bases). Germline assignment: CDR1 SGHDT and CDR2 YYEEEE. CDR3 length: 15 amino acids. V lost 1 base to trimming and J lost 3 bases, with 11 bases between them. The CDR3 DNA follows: TGTGCCAGCAGCTTGAGTGGGGAGTTCTACAATGAGCAGTTCTTC. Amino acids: CASSLSGEFYNEQFF. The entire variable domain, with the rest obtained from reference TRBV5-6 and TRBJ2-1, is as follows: DAGVTQSPTHLIKTRGQQVTLRCSPKSGHDTVSWYQQALGQGPQFIFQYYEEEERQRGNFPDRFSGHQFPNYSSELNVNALLLGDSALYLCASSLSGEFYNEQFFGPGTRLTVL.

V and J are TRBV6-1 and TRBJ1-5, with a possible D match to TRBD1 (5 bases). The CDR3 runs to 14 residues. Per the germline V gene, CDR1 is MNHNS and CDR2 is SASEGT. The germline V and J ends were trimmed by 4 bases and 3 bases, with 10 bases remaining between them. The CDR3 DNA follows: TGTGCCAGCAGTGGCCAGGGCCACAATCAGCCCCAGCATTTT. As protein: CASSGQGHNQPQHF.

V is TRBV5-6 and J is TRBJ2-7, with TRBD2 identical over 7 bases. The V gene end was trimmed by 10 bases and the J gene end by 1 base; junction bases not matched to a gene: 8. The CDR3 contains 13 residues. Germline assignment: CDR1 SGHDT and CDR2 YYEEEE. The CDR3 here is CAEVGGFSYEQYF. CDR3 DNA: TGTGCCGAGGTCGGGGGGTTTTCCTACGAGCAGTACTTC. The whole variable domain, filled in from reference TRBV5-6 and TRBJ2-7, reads DAGVTQSPTHLIKTRGQQVTLRCSPKSGHDTVSWYQQALGQGPQFIFQYYEEEERQRGNFPDRFSGHQFPNYSSELNVNALLLGDSALYLCAEVGGFSYEQYFGPGTRLTVT.

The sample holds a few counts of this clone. CDR3 DNA: TGTGCCAGCAGGGACAGGGGGCGCGGAGGCTACACCTTC. This sequence encodes CASRDRGRGGYTF. The J gene is TRBJ1-2, the V gene TRBV2; 11 bases line up with TRBD1. Germline CDR1 SNHLY, CDR2 FYNNEI. V dropped 6 bases and J dropped 8; count of bases not matched to a gene: 5. The CDR3 length is 13 residues.

The CDR3 DNA reads as TGTGCTAGTGGTTCATCTTATGTCACGCAGTATTTT. It codes for CASGSSYVTQYF. The chain is built from TRBV12-5 and TRBJ2-3; D is ambiguous. This CDR3 has 12 residues. The germline CDR1 and CDR2 sequences are LGHNT and FRNRAP. Trimming left V 4 bases short and J 9 bases short, with 11 bases between.

This chain's CDR3 is CASSFKAGGANEQYF. In nucleotides, the CDR3 is TGTGCCAGCAGCTTTAAAGCGGGAGGAGCAAACGAGCAGTACTTC. The gene calls are TRBV7-8 and TRBJ2-7; 9 bases match TRBD2. The V gene end was trimmed by 3 bases and the J gene end by 5 bases; junction bases not matched to a gene: 8. Germline V gene data show CDR1 as SGHVS and CDR2 as FQNEAQ. The CDR3 loop spans 15 amino acids.

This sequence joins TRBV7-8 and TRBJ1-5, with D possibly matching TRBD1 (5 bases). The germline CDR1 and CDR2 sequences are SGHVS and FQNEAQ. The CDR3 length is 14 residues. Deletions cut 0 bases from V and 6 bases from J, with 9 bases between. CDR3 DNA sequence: TGTGCCAGCAGCTTAGCGACGGGGACTCAGCCCCAGCATTTT. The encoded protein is CASSLATGTQPQHF.

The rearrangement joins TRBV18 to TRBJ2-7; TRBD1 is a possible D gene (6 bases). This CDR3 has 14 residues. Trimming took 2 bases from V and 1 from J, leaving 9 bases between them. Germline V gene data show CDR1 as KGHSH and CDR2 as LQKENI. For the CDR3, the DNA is TGTGCCAGCTCACCAGACAGGCAGTCCTACGAGCAGTACTTC. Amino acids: CASSPDRQSYEQYF.

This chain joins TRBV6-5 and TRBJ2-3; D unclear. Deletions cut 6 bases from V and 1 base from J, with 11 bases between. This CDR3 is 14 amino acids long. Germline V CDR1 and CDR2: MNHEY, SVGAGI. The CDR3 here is CASRSTWGTDTQYF. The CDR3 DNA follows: TGTGCCAGCAGGTCTACCTGGGGCACAGATACGCAGTATTTT.

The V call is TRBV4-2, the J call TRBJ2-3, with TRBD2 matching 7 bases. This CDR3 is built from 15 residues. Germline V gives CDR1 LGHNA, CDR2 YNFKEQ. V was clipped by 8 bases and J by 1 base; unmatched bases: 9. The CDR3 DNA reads TGTGCCAGCCGACGGCGGGAGACGGGCACAGATACGCAGTATTTT. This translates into CASRRRETGTDTQYF.

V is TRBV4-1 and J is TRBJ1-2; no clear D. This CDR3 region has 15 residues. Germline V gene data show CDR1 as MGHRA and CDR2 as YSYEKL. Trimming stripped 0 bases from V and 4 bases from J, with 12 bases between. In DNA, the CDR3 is TGCGCCAGCAGCCAAGATTCGGGCAGAACCTATGGCTACACCTTC. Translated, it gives CASSQDSGRTYGYTF.

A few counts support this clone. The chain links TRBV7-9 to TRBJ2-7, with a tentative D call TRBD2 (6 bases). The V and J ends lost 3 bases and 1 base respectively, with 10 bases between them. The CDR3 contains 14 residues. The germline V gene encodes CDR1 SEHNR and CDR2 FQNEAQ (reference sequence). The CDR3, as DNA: TGTGCCAGCAGCTTCCGGGAGTCTTCCTACGAGCAGTACTTC. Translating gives CASSFRESSYEQYF.

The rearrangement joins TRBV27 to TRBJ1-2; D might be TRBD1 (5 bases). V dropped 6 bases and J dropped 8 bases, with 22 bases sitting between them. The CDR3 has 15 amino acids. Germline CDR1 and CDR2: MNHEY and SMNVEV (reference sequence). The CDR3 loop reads CASRSTSWQGDGYTF. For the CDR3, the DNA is TGTGCCAGCAGGTCCACGTCCTGGCAGGGTGACGGCTACACCTTC.

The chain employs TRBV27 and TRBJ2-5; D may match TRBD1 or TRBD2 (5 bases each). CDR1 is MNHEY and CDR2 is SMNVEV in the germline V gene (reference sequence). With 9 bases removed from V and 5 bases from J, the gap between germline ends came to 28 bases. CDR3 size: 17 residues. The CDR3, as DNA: TGTGCCAGTCAAACGGGCCCCGGGATGGGGCAAAGGGAGACCCAGTACTTC. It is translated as CASQTGPGMGQRETQYF.

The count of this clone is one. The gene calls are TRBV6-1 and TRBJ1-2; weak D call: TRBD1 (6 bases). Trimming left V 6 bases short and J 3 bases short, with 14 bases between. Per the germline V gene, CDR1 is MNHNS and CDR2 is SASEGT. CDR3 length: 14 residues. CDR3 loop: CASSIKGGDYGYTF. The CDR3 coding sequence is TGTGCCAGCAGCATCAAAGGGGGAGACTATGGCTACACCTTC.

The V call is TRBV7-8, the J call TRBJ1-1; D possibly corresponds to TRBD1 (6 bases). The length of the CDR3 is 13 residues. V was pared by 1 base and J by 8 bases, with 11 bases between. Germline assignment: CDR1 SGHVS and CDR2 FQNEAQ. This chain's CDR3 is CASSLGHRVEAFF. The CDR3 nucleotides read TGTGCCAGCAGCTTAGGACACAGGGTCGAAGCTTTCTTT.

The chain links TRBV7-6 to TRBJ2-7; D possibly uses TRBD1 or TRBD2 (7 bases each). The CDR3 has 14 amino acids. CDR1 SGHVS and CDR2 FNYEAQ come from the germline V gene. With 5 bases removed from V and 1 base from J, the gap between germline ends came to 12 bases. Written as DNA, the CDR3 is TGTGCCAGCAGCCCAGGGGGGGGATCCTACGAGCAGTACTTC. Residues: CASSPGGGSYEQYF.

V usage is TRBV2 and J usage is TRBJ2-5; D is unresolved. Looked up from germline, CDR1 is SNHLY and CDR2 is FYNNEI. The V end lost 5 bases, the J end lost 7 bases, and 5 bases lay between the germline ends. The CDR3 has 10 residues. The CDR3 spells CASSSGTQYF. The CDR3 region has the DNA TGTGCCAGCAGTTCCGGGACCCAGTACTTC.

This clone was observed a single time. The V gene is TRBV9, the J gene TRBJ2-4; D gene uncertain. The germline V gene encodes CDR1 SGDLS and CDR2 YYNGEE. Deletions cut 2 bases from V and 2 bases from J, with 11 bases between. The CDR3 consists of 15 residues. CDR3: CASSVSGSTKNIQYF. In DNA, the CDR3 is TGTGCCAGCAGCGTCTCAGGTTCGACCAAAAACATTCAGTACTTC.